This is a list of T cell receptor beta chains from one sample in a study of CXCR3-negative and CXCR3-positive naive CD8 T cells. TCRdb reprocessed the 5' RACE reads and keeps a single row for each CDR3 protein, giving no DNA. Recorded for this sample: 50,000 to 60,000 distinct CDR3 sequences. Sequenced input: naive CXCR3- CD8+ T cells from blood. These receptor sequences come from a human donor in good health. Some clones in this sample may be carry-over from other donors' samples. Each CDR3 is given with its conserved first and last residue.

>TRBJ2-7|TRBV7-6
CASSGTGASYEQYF
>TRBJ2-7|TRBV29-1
CSVAGTSGSYEQYF
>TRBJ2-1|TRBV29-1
CSGGQGAYNEQFF
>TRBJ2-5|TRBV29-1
CSVPGGGETQYF
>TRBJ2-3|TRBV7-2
CASSGTGYGLGTDTQYF
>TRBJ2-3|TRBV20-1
CSARGLAGASSTDTQYF
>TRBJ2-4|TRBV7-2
CASSSPGQPQNIQYF
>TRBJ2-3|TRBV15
CATSTDSYTDTQYF
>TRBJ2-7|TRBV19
CASSDNYEQYF
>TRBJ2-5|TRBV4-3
CASSQDAPGTRRQDTQYF
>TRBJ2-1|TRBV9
CASSVDGGAGSYNEQFF
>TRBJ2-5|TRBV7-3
CASSSTGLTQETQYF
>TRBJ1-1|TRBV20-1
CSARDWEDTEAFF
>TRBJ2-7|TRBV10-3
CAISPPSSGGTYEQYF
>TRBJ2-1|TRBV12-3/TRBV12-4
CASRQAGGLEVHEQFF
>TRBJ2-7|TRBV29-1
CSVLPTGTYEQYF
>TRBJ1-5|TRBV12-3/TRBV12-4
CASRLPDQPQHF
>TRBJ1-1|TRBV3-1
CASSQGIGRDRGLNTEAFF
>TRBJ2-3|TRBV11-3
CASSLTATSGATDTQYF
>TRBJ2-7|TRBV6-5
CASSYSTRDSSSYEQYF
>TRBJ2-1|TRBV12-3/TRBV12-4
CASSFSGLAGNNEQFF
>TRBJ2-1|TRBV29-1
CSVEDWVGLAGGNNEQFF
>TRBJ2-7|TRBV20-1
CSAALGYEQYF
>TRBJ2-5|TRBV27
CASSSTRTIQETQYF
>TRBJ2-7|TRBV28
CASTLTGTDSYEQYF
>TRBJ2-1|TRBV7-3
CASSLTGQSSYNEQFF
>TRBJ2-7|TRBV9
CASSPGQGYSYEQYF
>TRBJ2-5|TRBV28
CASRAVGQETQYF
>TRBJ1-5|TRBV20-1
CSARDMGEGNQHQHF
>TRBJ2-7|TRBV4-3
CASSQDRALGYEQYF
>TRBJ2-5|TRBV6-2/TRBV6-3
CASSDPKTSAQETQYF
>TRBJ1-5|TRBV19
CASNPSQGRSNQPQHF